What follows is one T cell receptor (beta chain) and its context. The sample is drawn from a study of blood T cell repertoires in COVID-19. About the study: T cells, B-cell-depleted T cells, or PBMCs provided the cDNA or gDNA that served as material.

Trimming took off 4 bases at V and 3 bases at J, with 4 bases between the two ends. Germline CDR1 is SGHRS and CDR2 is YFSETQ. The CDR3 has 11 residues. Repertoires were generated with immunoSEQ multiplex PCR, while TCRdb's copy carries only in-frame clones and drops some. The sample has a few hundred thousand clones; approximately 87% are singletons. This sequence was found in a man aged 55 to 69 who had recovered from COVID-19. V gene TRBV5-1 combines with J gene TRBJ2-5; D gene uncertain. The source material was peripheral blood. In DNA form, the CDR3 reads TGCGCCAGCAGCCTCGAAGAGACCCAGTACTTC. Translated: CASSLEETQYF.